This T cell receptor beta chain was profiled in a study of T cell repertoires in ileal Crohn's disease. Study-level information: About half of patients got postoperative therapy: roughly 12 thiopurines, around 20 anti-TNF.

The protocol was immunoSEQ multiplex PCR, while the TCRdb copy is restricted to in-frame clones and leaves out a portion. Here the sample spans roughly 28,000 clones, about 81% being singletons. The CDR3 loop spans 16 amino acids. Germline assignment: CDR1 SEHNR and CDR2 FQNEAQ (reference sequence). The trim removed 4 bases at V and 4 bases at J, leaving 8 bases unmatched. This chain joins TRBV7-9 and TRBJ2-2, with 8 positions matching TRBD2. This clonotype was sampled from an adult with Crohn's disease. The sequenced material came from ileal tissue. The CDR3 reads CASSSPGTRSTGELFF. The CDR3 DNA is TGTGCCAGCAGCTCCCCCGGGACTAGAAGCACCGGGGAGCTGTTTTTT.